This entry concerns a single TCR beta chain. TCRdb re-analysed the RT-PCR reads in MiXCR, keeping a single row per CDR3 protein. Counted here are hundreds of thousands of distinct CDR3 sequences, approximately 14% occurring once; the ten biggest clones make up roughly 4%. Germline V gives CDR1 LNHNV, CDR2 YYDKDF (reference sequence). The CDR3 is 15 amino acids. V trimming: 5 bases; J trimming: 4 bases; junction bases outside the gene matches: 8. The chain links TRBV15 to TRBJ1-3; TRBD1 matches 7 bases. The sequenced sample was memory CD4+ T cells from blood. The TCR sequence derives from a female donor in good health, serving as a healthy control. Here the CDR3 reads CATSVGQASGNTIYF. In DNA form, the CDR3 reads TGTGCCACCAGCGTAGGACAGGCGTCAGGAAACACCATATATTTT.